This entry describes one T cell receptor (beta chain). This entry is derived from a study of blood T cell repertoires in COVID-19. Turning to the study itself: The United States, Italy and Spain provided the acute and convalescent COVID-19 samples. T cells, B-cell-depleted T cells, or PBMCs provided the cDNA or gDNA that served as material.

Original processing methods: Amplification from reference gene primers served as the basis for estimated nucleated cell counts. TCRdb's table, derived via immunoSEQ multiplex PCR, lists solely in-frame clones and lacks some. V, J and clone size were drawn from that table, and D and trimming were deduced from the DNA. The sample yields about 140,000 clones, 84% seen once. The CDR3 is 12 residues long. V was trimmed by 6 bases and J by 8 bases, leaving 8 bases between them. The germline CDR1 and CDR2 sequences are MNHEY and SMNVEV (reference sequence). Cohort placement rested on clinical history that participants reported themselves.

This TCR derives from a man between 40 and 49 years old with acute COVID-19. The source material was PBMCs or T cells enriched from blood (not recorded which). This rearrangement joins TRBV27 to TRBJ1-6, with D possibly TRBD1 on 5 matching bases. As DNA, the CDR3 is TGTGCCAGCAGACTCAGGGATTCACCCCTCCACTTT. Encoded protein: CASRLRDSPLHF.